Listed below are T cell receptor beta chains from one sample, sequenced in a study of CD8+CD57+ T cells in acquired aplastic anemia. Each CDR3 protein is one row after TCRdb ran MiXCR on the reads. The table includes some 150,000 distinct CDR3 sequences, 40% to 65% detected once. The sample consisted of sorted CD4+, CD8+, or CD8+CD57+ T cells (not recorded which) from PBMCs. The receptors stem from a human donor with aplastic anemia. Each CDR3 is given with its conserved first and last residue. The D gene is left open where the match is weak. Rows may omit the clone size; those that give it use once, few, many or a size class.

J gene | clone size | D gene | V gene | CDR3 DNA | CDR3 protein
TRBJ1-2 | NA | TRBD1 | TRBV7-2 | TGTGCCAGCAGCTTAGCCCAGGGGGCGTTTGGCTACACCTTC | CASSLAQGAFGYTF
TRBJ2-7 | many | TRBD2 | TRBV5-1 | TGCGCCAGCAGCCCGGGACTAGGCCCTCATCGCGAGCAGTACTTC | CASSPGLGPHREQYF
TRBJ1-1 | NA | TRBD1 | TRBV2 | TGTGCCAGCAGTCCCGGGACAGGCACTGAAGCTTTCTTT | CASSPGTGTEAFF
TRBJ2-7 | NA | NA | TRBV19 | TGTGCCAGTAGTCCGCACGACGAGCAGTACTTC | CASSPHDEQYF
TRBJ2-7 | NA | NA | TRBV15 | TGTGCCACCAGCAGTCTCCCGGGACTCATTCCCTACGAGCAGTACTTC | CATSSLPGLIPYEQYF
TRBJ2-5 | NA | NA | TRBV2 | TGTGCCAGCAGGGGCGGAGGCCAAGAGACCCAGTACTTC | CASRGGGQETQYF
TRBJ2-2 | NA | NA | TRBV15 | TGTGCCACCAGCGGGAAGGCAGGGGGGTCCGGGGAGCTGTTTTTT | CATSGKAGGSGELFF
TRBJ1-2 | many | TRBD1 | TRBV7-9 | TGTGCCAGCAGCTGGGCATTACAGGGGCGCACCCCGATTAACTATGGCTACACCTTC | CASSWALQGRTPINYGYTF
TRBJ2-7 | NA | TRBD2 | TRBV9 | TGTGCCAGCAGCACAGGGACTAGCGGGGACATCTACGAGCAATACTTC | CASSTGTSGDIYEQYF
TRBJ1-2 | many | NA | TRBV27 | TGTGCCAGCAGTTTATCGCACAGAAGCTATGGCTACACCTTC | CASSLSHRSYGYTF
TRBJ2-3 | many | TRBD2 | TRBV12-3/TRBV12-4 | TGTGCCAGCAGTTTAAGAGGGGAGGGTTATGATACGCAGTATTTT | CASSLRGEGYDTQYF
TRBJ1-4 | few | NA | TRBV13 | TGTGCCAGCAGAGCAGGGATAGGAGCAACTAATGAAAAACTGTTTTTT | CASRAGIGATNEKLFF
TRBJ1-5 | many | NA | TRBV12-3/TRBV12-4 | TGTGCCAGCAGTTTTGTCAGCTCTCGTCAGCCCCAGCATTTT | CASSFVSSRQPQHF
TRBJ2-1 | few | NA | TRBV10-3 | TGTGCCATCTCAGACGCCGCTGGCGGCTTCAATGAGCAGTTCTTC | CAISDAAGGFNEQFF
TRBJ1-5 | NA | NA | TRBV6-1 | TGTGCCAGCAGTGAACAGGGTTGGCAGCCCCAGCATTTT | CASSEQGWQPQHF
TRBJ1-2 | many | TRBD1 | TRBV5-1 | TGCGCCAGCAGCGTTCGGCAGGGGGTTGATGGCTACACCTTC | CASSVRQGVDGYTF
TRBJ2-2 | NA | NA | TRBV29-1 | TGCAGCGTTAAAATAGGGGGAACCGGGGATCTGTTTTTT | CSVKIGGTGDLFF
TRBJ1-1 | many | NA | TRBV7-8 | TGTGCCAGCAGCGAAGGGGTGGAAGCTTTCTTT | CASSEGVEAFF
TRBJ2-2 | NA | NA | TRBV24-1 | TGTGCCACCAGTGATTTAGCGTCCCCCACCGGGGAGCTGTTTTTT | CATSDLASPTGELFF
TRBJ2-7 | NA | NA | TRBV10-3 | TGTGCCATCAGTTCGGACAGGGACTACTACGAGCAGTACTTC | CAISSDRDYYEQYF
TRBJ1-4 | many | NA | TRBV7-9 | TGTGCCAGCAGTGGGACCACTAATGAAAAACTGTTTTTT | CASSGTTNEKLFF
TRBJ2-5 | NA | TRBD1 | TRBV25-1 | TGTGCCAGCAGTGCCGCGACAGGGTTGGGAGAGACCCAGTACTTC | CASSAATGLGETQYF
TRBJ1-2 | NA | NA | TRBV29-1 | TGCAGCGTTGGAGGGATTCTAGAAGGCCGCTATGGCTACACCTTC | CSVGGILEGRYGYTF
TRBJ1-1 | many | TRBD1 | TRBV11-1 | TGTGCCAGCAGCTTACCGGGACAGACACCAATGAACACTGAAGCTTTCTTT | CASSLPGQTPMNTEAFF
TRBJ2-1 | many | NA | TRBV6-1 | TGTGCCAGCAGTCGGGACATCTCCTACAATGAGCAGTTCTTC | CASSRDISYNEQFF
TRBJ1-6 | many | TRBD1 | TRBV7-9 | TGTGCCAGCACCCCGAGGGGGCCGCTACCTAATTCACCCCTCCACTTT | CASTPRGPLPNSPLHF
TRBJ1-1 | many | TRBD1 | TRBV5-1 | TGCGCCAGCAGCTGGGACAGGGAGAACACTGAAGCTTTCTTT | CASSWDRENTEAFF
TRBJ1-2 | NA | NA | TRBV6-1 | TGTGCCAGCAGTCAGCCAGGGAAGCATGGCTACACCTTC | CASSQPGKHGYTF
TRBJ2-7 | NA | NA | TRBV19 | TGTGCCAGTAGTGCCGACAGGTCCTACGAGCAGTACTTC | CASSADRSYEQYF
TRBJ2-7 | NA | TRBD2 | TRBV7-8 | TGTGCCAGTACTAGCGGGGTCTACGAGCAGTACTTC | CASTSGVYEQYF
TRBJ1-2 | many | TRBD1 | TRBV4-1 | TGCGCCAGCAGCCAAGATAAGGGGACAGTCTATGGCTACACCTTC | CASSQDKGTVYGYTF
TRBJ1-2 | NA | NA | TRBV24-1 | TGTGCCACCAGTGCCCGGTGGGAGAGGGCAGGGGGCTACACCTTC | CATSARWERAGGYTF
TRBJ2-2 | once | TRBD2 | TRBV19 | TGTGCCAGTATTGGCATAGCGGGCACCGGGGAGCTGTTTTTT | CASIGIAGTGELFF
TRBJ1-1 | NA | NA | TRBV6-5 | TGTGCCAGCAGTGTCAAGACCCGGGGGGCAACTGAAGCTTTCTTT | CASSVKTRGATEAFF
TRBJ1-2 | NA | NA | TRBV20-1 | TGCAGTGTCCCAGGGCAGGGTTATGGCTACACCTTC | CSVPGQGYGYTF
TRBJ2-3 | NA | NA | TRBV7-8 | TGTGCCAGCAGCTTAGTCGAGACTCACGGTACGCAGTATTTT | CASSLVETHGTQYF
TRBJ2-1 | NA | TRBD1 | TRBV10-3 | TGTGCCAGCAGCCTGACAGGGTGGGATGAGCAGTTCTTC | CASSLTGWDEQFF
TRBJ1-6 | many | TRBD1 | TRBV5-6 | TGTGCCAGCAGCTTGGAGGGACAGGGGGATTCACCCCTCCACTTT | CASSLEGQGDSPLHF
TRBJ2-5 | NA | NA | TRBV20-1 | TGCAGTGCTAAGGAATCGGGCGGCAGTCGGGAGACCCAGTACTTC | CSAKESGGSRETQYF
TRBJ1-4 | few | NA | TRBV15 | TGTGCCACCAGCAGAGATTTGGCAGCAAATGAAAAACTGTTTTTT | CATSRDLAANEKLFF
TRBJ2-3 | NA | TRBD1 | TRBV5-1 | TGCGCCAGCGGCAGTCTCCCGGGACAGGGACGCGGTACGCAGTATTTT | CASGSLPGQGRGTQYF
TRBJ1-1 | NA | NA | TRBV13 | TGTGCCAGCAGTTCCCGAGGGGAGGGCGTCACTGAAGCTTTCTTT | CASSSRGEGVTEAFF
TRBJ2-7 | many | TRBD1 | TRBV5-4 | TGTGCCAGCAGCTGGGGACAGGGGCGCTACGAGCAGTACTTC | CASSWGQGRYEQYF
TRBJ2-7 | NA | NA | TRBV6-4 | TGTGCCAGCGGGACGGCGGGCAGGGAACTTCGGTACGAGCAGTACTTC | CASGTAGRELRYEQYF
TRBJ1-2 | NA | TRBD1 | TRBV20-1 | TGCAGTGCTTCGACAGGGGCGGGCTATGGCTACACCTTC | CSASTGAGYGYTF